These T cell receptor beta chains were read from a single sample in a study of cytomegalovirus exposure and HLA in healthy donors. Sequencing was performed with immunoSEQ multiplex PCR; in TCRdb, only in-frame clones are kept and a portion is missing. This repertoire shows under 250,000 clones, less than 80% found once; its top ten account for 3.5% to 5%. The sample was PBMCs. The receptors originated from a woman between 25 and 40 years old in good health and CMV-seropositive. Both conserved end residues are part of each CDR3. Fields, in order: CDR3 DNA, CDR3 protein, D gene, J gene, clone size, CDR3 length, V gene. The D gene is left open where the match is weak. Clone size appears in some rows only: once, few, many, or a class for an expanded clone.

CDR3nt: TGTGCCAGCAGCCCCTCCTGGGTGCGGGGGAGTCAGACCCAGTACTTC; CDR3aa: CASSPSWVRGSQTQYF; d_gene: TRBD2; j_gene: TRBJ2-5; abundance: .; len: 16; v_gene: TRBV7-2
CDR3nt: TGCGCCAGCAGCATTAGACTAGCGGACCGCACAGATACGCAGTATTTT; CDR3aa: CASSIRLADRTDTQYF; d_gene: TRBD2; j_gene: TRBJ2-3; abundance: .; len: 16; v_gene: TRBV5-1
CDR3nt: TGTGCCACCAGCGCACCAGCGCGGGGAACCGAGCAGTACTTC; CDR3aa: CATSAPARGTEQYF; d_gene: .; j_gene: TRBJ2-7; abundance: few; len: 14; v_gene: TRBV15
CDR3nt: TGTGCCAGCAGCTCGACAGGGCTGAATTCACCCCTCCACTTT; CDR3aa: CASSSTGLNSPLHF; d_gene: TRBD1; j_gene: TRBJ1-6; abundance: .; len: 14; v_gene: TRBV6-6
CDR3nt: TGTGCCAGCAGTTCAGCGGTTAGCTCCTACGAGCAGTACTTC; CDR3aa: CASSSAVSSYEQYF; d_gene: .; j_gene: TRBJ2-7; abundance: .; len: 14; v_gene: TRBV27
CDR3nt: TGTGCCAGCAGCTCCGCAGGGTTAGGTGGTAATGAAAAACTGTTTTTT; CDR3aa: CASSSAGLGGNEKLFF; d_gene: .; j_gene: TRBJ1-4; abundance: .; len: 16; v_gene: TRBV11-3
CDR3nt: TGTGCCACCAGCAGAGAGGAGGGAGACCCCTACGAGCAGTACTTC; CDR3aa: CATSREEGDPYEQYF; d_gene: .; j_gene: TRBJ2-7; abundance: .; len: 15; v_gene: TRBV15
CDR3nt: TGTGCCAGCAGCTTAGGTCATACAGTGACAGAAGAGACCCAGTACTTC; CDR3aa: CASSLGHTVTEETQYF; d_gene: .; j_gene: TRBJ2-5; abundance: .; len: 16; v_gene: TRBV11-2
CDR3nt: TGCAGCGTTGAAGGTCTAGGGGCTAACTATGGCTACACCTTC; CDR3aa: CSVEGLGANYGYTF; d_gene: .; j_gene: TRBJ1-2; abundance: .; len: 14; v_gene: TRBV29-1
CDR3nt: TGTGCCAGCAGCCCACCCCTAGCGGGAGGGCCGAACAATGAGCAGTTCTTC; CDR3aa: CASSPPLAGGPNNEQFF; d_gene: TRBD2; j_gene: TRBJ2-1; abundance: .; len: 17; v_gene: TRBV7-9
CDR3nt: TGTGCCAGCAGCCAAGATGGGGGACTAGGATTGAATGAGCAGTTCTTC; CDR3aa: CASSQDGGLGLNEQFF; d_gene: TRBD2; j_gene: TRBJ2-1; abundance: few; len: 16; v_gene: TRBV4-2
CDR3nt: TGTGCCAGCAGCGGGACTAGCGGGAGTCTGTTCTTC; CDR3aa: CASSGTSGSLFF; d_gene: TRBD2; j_gene: TRBJ2-1; abundance: few; len: 12; v_gene: TRBV11-3
CDR3nt: TGTGCCAGCAGCGCCATCCATGGTACACCAGCGAGCGGAAACACCATATATTTT; CDR3aa: CASSAIHGTPASGNTIYF; d_gene: .; j_gene: TRBJ1-3; abundance: .; len: 18; v_gene: TRBV7-9
CDR3nt: TGTGCCAGCAGCGGGGGAATGGGGAGCTACGAGCAGTACTTC; CDR3aa: CASSGGMGSYEQYF; d_gene: .; j_gene: TRBJ2-7; abundance: .; len: 14; v_gene: TRBV2
CDR3nt: TGCAGCGTTGATCAAGGGGCCTCTGGGGCCAACGTCCTGACTTTC; CDR3aa: CSVDQGASGANVLTF; d_gene: .; j_gene: TRBJ2-6; abundance: .; len: 15; v_gene: TRBV29-1
CDR3nt: TGCGCCAGCAGCTTGTTTGGGGACAGGAATCAGCCCCAGCATTTT; CDR3aa: CASSLFGDRNQPQHF; d_gene: TRBD1; j_gene: TRBJ1-5; abundance: .; len: 15; v_gene: TRBV5-1
CDR3nt: TGCGCCAGCAGCCCAGGGGACAGCTACGAGCAGTACTTC; CDR3aa: CASSPGDSYEQYF; d_gene: TRBD1; j_gene: TRBJ2-7; abundance: .; len: 13; v_gene: TRBV5-1
CDR3nt: TGCGCCAGCAGCCCACGTGGGGGGGTAAATGAAAAACTGTTTTTT; CDR3aa: CASSPRGGVNEKLFF; d_gene: .; j_gene: TRBJ1-4; abundance: once; len: 15; v_gene: TRBV4-1
CDR3nt: TGTGCCAGCAGCATGCGACAGGGGCCCGCCGTGCAGTACTTC; CDR3aa: CASSMRQGPAVQYF; d_gene: TRBD1; j_gene: TRBJ2-7; abundance: .; len: 14; v_gene: TRBV7-6
CDR3nt: TGCAGCGTTTCCGGGAAAGGGTACACTGAAGCTTTCTTT; CDR3aa: CSVSGKGYTEAFF; d_gene: .; j_gene: TRBJ1-1; abundance: .; len: 13; v_gene: TRBV29-1
CDR3nt: TGCGCCAGCAGTCAATCGACTTCCCCAAACGGACAGAGCAGGTCGGAGCAGTACTTC; CDR3aa: CASSQSTSPNGQSRSEQYF; d_gene: .; j_gene: TRBJ2-7; abundance: few; len: 19; v_gene: TRBV23-1
CDR3nt: TGTGCCAGCAGCCGGGTCCGGGGGGGCACTGAAGCTTTCTTT; CDR3aa: CASSRVRGGTEAFF; d_gene: .; j_gene: TRBJ1-1; abundance: .; len: 14; v_gene: TRBV6-5
CDR3nt: TGTGCCAGCAGCCCACGGGGAGGATCTGGGGCCAACGTCCTGACTTTC; CDR3aa: CASSPRGGSGANVLTF; d_gene: .; j_gene: TRBJ2-6; abundance: .; len: 16; v_gene: TRBV6-4
CDR3nt: TGTGCCATCAGTGGACAGGGCAATCAGCCCCAGCATTTT; CDR3aa: CAISGQGNQPQHF; d_gene: .; j_gene: TRBJ1-5; abundance: .; len: 13; v_gene: TRBV10-3
CDR3nt: TGCGCCAGCAGCCAATGGGCGCGGGGGGGGTCCTACGAGCAGTACTTC; CDR3aa: CASSQWARGGSYEQYF; d_gene: TRBD2; j_gene: TRBJ2-7; abundance: .; len: 16; v_gene: TRBV4-1
CDR3nt: TGTGCCATCAGAATTCAGGGGGAGACTGAAGCTTTCTTT; CDR3aa: CAIRIQGETEAFF; d_gene: TRBD1; j_gene: TRBJ1-1; abundance: .; len: 13; v_gene: TRBV10-3